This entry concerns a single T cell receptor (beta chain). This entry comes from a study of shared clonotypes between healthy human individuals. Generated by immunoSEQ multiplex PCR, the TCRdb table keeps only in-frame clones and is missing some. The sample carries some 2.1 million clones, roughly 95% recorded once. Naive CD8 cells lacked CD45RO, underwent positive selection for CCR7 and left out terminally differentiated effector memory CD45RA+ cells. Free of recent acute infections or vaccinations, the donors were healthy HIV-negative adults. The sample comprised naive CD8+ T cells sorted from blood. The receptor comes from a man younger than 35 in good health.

Written as DNA, the CDR3 is TGCGCCAGCAGCCTGGGGACAGGGATAGAGACCCAGTACTTC. Its protein is CASSLGTGIETQYF. This sequence joins TRBV4-3 and TRBJ2-5, with 9 bases matching TRBD1. This CDR3 comprises 14 residues. In germline, CDR1 is LGHNA, CDR2 YSLEER. V was clipped by 4 bases and J by 4 bases; unmatched bases: 4.